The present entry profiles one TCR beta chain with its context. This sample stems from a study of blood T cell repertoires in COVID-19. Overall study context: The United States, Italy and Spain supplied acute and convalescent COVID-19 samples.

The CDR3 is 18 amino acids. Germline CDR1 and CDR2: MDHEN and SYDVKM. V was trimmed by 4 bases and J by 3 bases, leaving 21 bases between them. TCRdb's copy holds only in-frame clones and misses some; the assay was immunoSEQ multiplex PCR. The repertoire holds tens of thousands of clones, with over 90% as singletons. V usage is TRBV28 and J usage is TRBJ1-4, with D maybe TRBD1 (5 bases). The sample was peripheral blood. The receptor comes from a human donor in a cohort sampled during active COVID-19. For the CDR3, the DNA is TGTGCCAGCAGTTCCGCCGGGTTGGGGGAGGGAGCTAATGAAAAACTGTTTTTT. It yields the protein CASSSAGLGEGANEKLFF.